The T cell receptor beta chain described here comes from a study of graft-versus-host responses after intestinal transplantation (dated by TCRdb to the early 2020s). About the full investigation: The transplants that recipients received were multivisceral, liver-intestinal, or isolated intestinal. Every recipient was given anti-thymocyte globulin induction, followed by around three years of maintenance tacrolimus and steroids. After intestinal transplantation, graft-versus-host and host-versus-graft alloreactive T cell clones were followed in the graft, circulation and bone marrow using bulk TCR-beta CDR3 sequencing. To identify alloreactive clones, pre-transplant mixed lymphocyte reaction products were sequenced and compared with unstimulated pre-transplant donor and recipient T cells. Of the 20 to 25 intestinal transplant recipients enrolled in the cohort, one of whom was a retransplant, a few patients without pretransplant specimens were excluded. Donor T cell macrochimerism was defined as a peak of at least 4% donor T cells among recipient peripheral blood mononuclear cells. Rather than being sequenced by the commercial service, samples from a few later patients were sequenced in-house on an Illumina MiSeq and processed with MiXCR.

Comment on this clone: What this receptor recognizes is not known. One base away there is no much larger clone; base qualities are not given.

The library was produced with the immunoSEQ multiplex PCR assay. For most patients, genomic DNA was isolated using the Qiagen DNeasy Blood and Tissue Kit and was shipped frozen to Adaptive Biotechnologies for TCR sequencing. Adaptive Biotechnologies carried out high-throughput TCR-beta CDR3 sequencing of genomic DNA for most patients. Per the authors' processing: Adaptive's ImmunoSEQ software supplied the TCR sequencing data for around 19 patients, while MiXCR and VDJtools were used to process a few other patients. To correct CD4 versus CD8 sorting errors, sequences present in both subsets at a frequency ratio below 5:1 were removed. Because the origin of CDR3 nucleotide sequences shared between donor and recipient could not be assigned, those sequences were removed. To count as alloreactive, a clone needed at least 2-fold expansion over unstimulated cells and a minimum CFSE-low frequency of 0.002% (template counts) or 0.001% (read counts). Clones were considered mappable if detected in sequenced pre-transplant spleen, lymph node, or MLR CFSE-low populations of the donor or recipient. The cumulative frequency of alloreactive clones was calculated as a percentage of all sequences, weighted by copy number. TCRdb took this table from immuneACCESS and kept in-frame rearrangements with V and J called. Such tables lack part of the clones; where checked against another copy, unresolved V genes explain under half of the gap, and the rest is unexplained. V, J and clone size are taken as reported in that table, and D and trimming were inferred from the DNA itself. The sample yields more than 95,000 clones; roughly 90% were counted once. The leading ten clones occupy roughly 0.9% of the sample.

CDR1 SGDLS and CDR2 YYNGEE were looked up in the germline V gene. The CDR3 contains 15 residues, cysteine and phenylalanine counted. The only DNA kept is the CDR3, 45 bases in frame from the first base. V drops 4 bases and J drops 2 bases, leaving 14 bases in between. The intended sense of this specimen's time point label: cells obtained before transplantation from donor or recipient. CD3+CD4+ and CD3+CD8+ populations were FACS-sorted from unstimulated pre-transplant donor and recipient cells taken from spleen or lymph nodes. What the study reported, not specific to this receptor: Early after transplant, peak levels of circulating GvH clones were associated with declines in HvG clones. GvH clones turned up in recipient bone marrow, with some appearing earlier in ileal mucosa or blood, a pattern consistent with an intestinal mucosal origin. The conclusions were limited by the relatively low number and heterogeneity of the intestinal transplant patients. In patients with donor T cell macrochimerism, the allografts had high GvH to HvG T cell clonal ratios.

The rearranged chain carries TRBV9 and TRBJ2-3, with the D gene call left open. The specimen was unstimulated CD4+ T cells sorted from spleen or lymph node cells, collected before intestinal transplant. This TCR came from a human donor who received an intestinal transplant. The bases read TGTGCCAGCAGCTTCCTCGGCGGCGCCACAGATACGCAGTATTTT. The resulting protein is CASSFLGGATDTQYF.